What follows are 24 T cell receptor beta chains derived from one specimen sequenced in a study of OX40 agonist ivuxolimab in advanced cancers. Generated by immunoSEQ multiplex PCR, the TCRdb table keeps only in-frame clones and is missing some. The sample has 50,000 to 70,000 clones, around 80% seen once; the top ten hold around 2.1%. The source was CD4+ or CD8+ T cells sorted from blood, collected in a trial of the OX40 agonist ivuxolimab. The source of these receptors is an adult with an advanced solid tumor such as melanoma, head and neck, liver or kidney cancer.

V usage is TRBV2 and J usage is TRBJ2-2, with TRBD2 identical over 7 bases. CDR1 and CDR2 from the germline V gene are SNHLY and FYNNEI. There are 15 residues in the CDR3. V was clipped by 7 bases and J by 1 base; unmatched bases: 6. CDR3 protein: CASTPGEGNTGELFF. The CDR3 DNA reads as TGTGCCAGCACCCCCGGGGAGGGGAACACCGGGGAGCTGTTTTTT.

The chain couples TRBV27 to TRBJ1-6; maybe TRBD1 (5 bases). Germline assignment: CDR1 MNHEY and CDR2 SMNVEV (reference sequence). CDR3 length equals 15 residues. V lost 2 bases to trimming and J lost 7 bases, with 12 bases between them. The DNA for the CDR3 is TGTGCCAGCAGTTTAGGGGCGCACTGGAATTCACCCCTCCACTTT. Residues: CASSLGAHWNSPLHF.

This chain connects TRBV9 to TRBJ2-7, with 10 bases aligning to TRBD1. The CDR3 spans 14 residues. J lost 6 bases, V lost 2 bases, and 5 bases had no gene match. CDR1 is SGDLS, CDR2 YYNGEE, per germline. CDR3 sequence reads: CASSVRQGASEQYF. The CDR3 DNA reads TGTGCCAGCAGCGTTCGACAGGGGGCAAGCGAGCAGTACTTC.

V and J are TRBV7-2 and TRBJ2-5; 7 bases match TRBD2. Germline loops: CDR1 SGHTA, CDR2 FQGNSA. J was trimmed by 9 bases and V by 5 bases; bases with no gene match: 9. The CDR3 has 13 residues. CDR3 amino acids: CASSPGLVSAQYF. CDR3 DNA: TGTGCCAGCAGCCCCGGACTAGTATCGGCCCAGTACTTC.

For the CDR3, the DNA is TGTGCCAGCAGCCAATTCTGGACAGCGGACTACAATGAGCAGTTCTTC. Encoded protein: CASSQFWTADYNEQFF. The V gene is TRBV4-2, the J gene TRBJ2-1; D may be TRBD1 (6 bases). The V end was cut by 2 bases, the J end by 3 bases, with 14 bases between. The germline V gene has CDR1 LGHNA and CDR2 YNFKEQ. The CDR3 spans 16 residues.

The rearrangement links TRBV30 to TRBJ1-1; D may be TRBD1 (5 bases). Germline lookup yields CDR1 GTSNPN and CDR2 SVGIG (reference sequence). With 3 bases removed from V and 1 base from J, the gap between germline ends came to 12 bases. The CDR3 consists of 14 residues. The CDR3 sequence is CAWRYPDRNTEAFF. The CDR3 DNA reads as TGTGCCTGGAGATACCCCGACAGGAACACTGAAGCTTTCTTT. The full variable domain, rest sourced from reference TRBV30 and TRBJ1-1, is SQTIHQWPATLVQPVGSPLSLECTVEGTSNPNLYWYRQAAGRGLQLLFYSVGIGQISSEVPQNLSASRPQDRQFILSSKKLLLSDSGFYLCAWRYPDRNTEAFFGQGTRLTVV.

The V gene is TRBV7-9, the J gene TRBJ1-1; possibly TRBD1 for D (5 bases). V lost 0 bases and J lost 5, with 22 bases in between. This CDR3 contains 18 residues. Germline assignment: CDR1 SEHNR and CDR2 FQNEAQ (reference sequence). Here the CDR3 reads CASSLAPNVGAEGTEAFF. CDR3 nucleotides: TGTGCCAGCAGCTTAGCCCCCAACGTAGGTGCCGAGGGGACTGAAGCTTTCTTT.

CDR3 nucleotides: TGTGCCAGCAGTGGGACAGGGGGCTATGCCGGGGCCAACGTCCTGACTTTC. Protein: CASSGTGGYAGANVLTF. V is TRBV6-1 and J is TRBJ2-6; 11 positions match TRBD1. CDR3 length: 17 amino acids. CDR1 is MNHNS, CDR2 SASEGT, per germline. V was pared by 4 bases and J by 4 bases, with 6 bases of the junction left unmatched.

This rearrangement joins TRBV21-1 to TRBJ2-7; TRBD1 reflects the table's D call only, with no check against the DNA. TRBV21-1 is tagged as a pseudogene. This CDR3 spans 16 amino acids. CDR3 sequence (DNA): TGTGCCAGCAGCAAAGCGTGGGACAGGGTCCCCTACGAGCAGTACTTC. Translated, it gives CASSKAWDRVPYEQYF.

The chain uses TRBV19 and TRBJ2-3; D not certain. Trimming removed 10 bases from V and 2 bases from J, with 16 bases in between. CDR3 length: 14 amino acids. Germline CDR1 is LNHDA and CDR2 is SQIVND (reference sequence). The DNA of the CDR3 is TGTGCCACCCTAGGAAGCCTTCTCACAGATACGCAGTATTTT. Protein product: CATLGSLLTDTQYF.

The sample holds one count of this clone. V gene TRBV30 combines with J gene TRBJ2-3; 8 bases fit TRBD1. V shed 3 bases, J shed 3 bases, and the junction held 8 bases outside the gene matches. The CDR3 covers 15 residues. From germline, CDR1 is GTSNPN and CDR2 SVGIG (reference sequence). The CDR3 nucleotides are TGTGCCTGGAGCCGGTCCGGGACAGGAACAGATACGCAGTATTTT. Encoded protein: CAWSRSGTGTDTQYF.

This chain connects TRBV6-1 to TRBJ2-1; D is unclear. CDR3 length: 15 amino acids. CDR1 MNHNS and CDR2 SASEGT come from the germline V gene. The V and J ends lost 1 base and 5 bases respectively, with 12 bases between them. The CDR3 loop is CASSEGPHRDNEQFF. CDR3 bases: TGTGCCAGCAGTGAAGGCCCCCACAGAGACAATGAGCAGTTCTTC.

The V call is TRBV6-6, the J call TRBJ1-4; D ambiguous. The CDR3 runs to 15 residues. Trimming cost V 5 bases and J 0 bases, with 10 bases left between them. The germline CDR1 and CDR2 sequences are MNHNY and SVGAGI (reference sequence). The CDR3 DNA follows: TGTGCCAGCAGTAGCACCGTTGCAACTAATGAAAAACTGTTTTTT. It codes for CASSSTVATNEKLFF.

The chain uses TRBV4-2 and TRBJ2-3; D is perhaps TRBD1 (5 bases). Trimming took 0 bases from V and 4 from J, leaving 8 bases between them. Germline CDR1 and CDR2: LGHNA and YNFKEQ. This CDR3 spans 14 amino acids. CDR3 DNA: TGTGCCAGCAGCCAAGATGGGGCGGCAGATACGCAGTATTTT. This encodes CASSQDGAADTQYF.

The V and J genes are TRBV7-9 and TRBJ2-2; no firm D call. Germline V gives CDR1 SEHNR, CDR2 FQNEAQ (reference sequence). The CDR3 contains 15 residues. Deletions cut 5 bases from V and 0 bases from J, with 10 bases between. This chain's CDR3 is CASSASAANTGELFF. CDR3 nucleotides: TGTGCCAGCAGCGCTTCCGCAGCGAACACCGGGGAGCTGTTTTTT. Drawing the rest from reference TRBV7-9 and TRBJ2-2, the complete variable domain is DTGVSQNPRHKITKRGQNVTFRCDPISEHNRLYWYRQTLGQGPEFLTYFQNEAQLEKSRLLSDRFSAERPKGSFSTLEIQRTEQGDSAMYLCASSASAANTGELFFGEGSRLTVL.

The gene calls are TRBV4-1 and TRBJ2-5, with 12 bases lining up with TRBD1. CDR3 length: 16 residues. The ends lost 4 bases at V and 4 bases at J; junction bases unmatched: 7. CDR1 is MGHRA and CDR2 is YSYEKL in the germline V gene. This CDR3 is CASSRGDRGQIETQYF. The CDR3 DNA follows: TGCGCCAGCAGCCGAGGGGACAGGGGGCAAATAGAGACCCAGTACTTC.

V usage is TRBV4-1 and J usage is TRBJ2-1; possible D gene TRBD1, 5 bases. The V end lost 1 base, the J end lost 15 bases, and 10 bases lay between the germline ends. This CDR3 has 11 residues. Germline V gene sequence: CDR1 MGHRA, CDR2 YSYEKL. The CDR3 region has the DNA TGCGCCAGCAGCCAAGCAGGGATACGGTTCTTC. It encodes CASSQAGIRFF.

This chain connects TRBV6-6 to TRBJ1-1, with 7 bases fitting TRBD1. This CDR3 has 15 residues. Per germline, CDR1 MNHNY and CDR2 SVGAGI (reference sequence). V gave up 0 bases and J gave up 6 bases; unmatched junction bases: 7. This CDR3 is CASSYSRGGAAEAFF. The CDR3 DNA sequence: TGTGCCAGCAGTTACTCGCGAGGGGGCGCCGCTGAAGCTTTCTTT.

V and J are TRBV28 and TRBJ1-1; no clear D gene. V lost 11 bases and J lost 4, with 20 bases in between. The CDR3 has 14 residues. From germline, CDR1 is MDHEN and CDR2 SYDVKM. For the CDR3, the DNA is TGTGCCTCAAGCCACGGTGGAGTGGGCACTGAAGCTTTCTTT. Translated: CASSHGGVGTEAFF.

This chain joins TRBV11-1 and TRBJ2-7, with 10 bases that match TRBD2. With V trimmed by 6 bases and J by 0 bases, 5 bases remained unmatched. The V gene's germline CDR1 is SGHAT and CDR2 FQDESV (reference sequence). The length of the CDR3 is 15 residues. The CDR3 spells CASSPGLADSYEQYF. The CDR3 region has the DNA TGTGCCAGCAGTCCAGGACTAGCGGACTCCTACGAGCAGTACTTC.

CDR3 DNA: TGTGCCAGCAGATCTCGGCAGCTTGCCGGGGCCAACGTCCTGACTTTC. As protein: CASRSRQLAGANVLTF. This chain uses TRBV27 with TRBJ2-6, with no clear D. CDR1 and CDR2 (germline): MNHEY, SMNVEV (reference sequence). Trimming cost V 6 bases and J 4 bases, with 16 bases left between them. The CDR3 spans 16 residues. Supplemented by reference TRBV27 and TRBJ2-6, the full variable domain reads EAQVTQNPRYLITVTGKKLTVTCSQNMNHEYMSWYRQDPGLGLRQIYYSMNVEVTDKGDVPEGYKVSRKEKRNFPLILESPSPNQTSLYFCASRSRQLAGANVLTFGAGSRLTVL.

As DNA, the CDR3 is TGCAGTGCTAGCCCCGACTACGAGCAGTACTTC. Protein: CSASPDYEQYF. The chain recombines TRBV20-1 with TRBJ2-7, with unresolved D. This CDR3 region has 11 residues. Trimming cost V 3 bases and J 3 bases, with 6 bases left between them. Per the germline V gene, CDR1 is DFQATT and CDR2 is SNEGSKA (reference sequence).

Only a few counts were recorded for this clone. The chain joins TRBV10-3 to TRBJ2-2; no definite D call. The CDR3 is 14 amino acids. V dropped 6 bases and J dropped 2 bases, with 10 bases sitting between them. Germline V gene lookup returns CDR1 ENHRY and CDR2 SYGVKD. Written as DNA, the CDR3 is TGTGCCATCAGGGAGATAAGTAACACCGGGGAGCTGTTTTTT. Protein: CAIREISNTGELFF.

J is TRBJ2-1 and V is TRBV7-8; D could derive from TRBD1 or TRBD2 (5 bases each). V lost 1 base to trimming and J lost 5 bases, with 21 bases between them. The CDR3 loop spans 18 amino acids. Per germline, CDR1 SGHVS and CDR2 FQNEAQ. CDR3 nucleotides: TGTGCCAGCAGCTTAGTTGTCCGGGGCAGAAGTTCTCACAATGAGCAGTTCTTC. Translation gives CASSLVVRGRSSHNEQFF.